The text below deals with one T cell receptor (beta chain). As yet, its antigen is unknown. The data are from a study of radiotherapy plus CTLA-4 blockade in lung cancer. As for the study in general: Across the patients, objective responses occurred in 18%, and disease control in under 40%.

Ipilimumab CTLA-4 blockade and focal radiation were given to patients with chemo-refractory metastatic non-small-cell lung cancer. Some clones are missing from TCRdb's copy, which holds only in-frame ones; the method was immunoSEQ multiplex PCR. Of about 39,000 clones in the sample, roughly three quarters were seen once. General study findings and limits: Early clone dynamics of blood T cells, plus interferon-beta, reportedly predicted response best. Peripheral blood showed expansion of tumor-derived TCR clones after radiotherapy and ipilimumab.

V lost 1 base and J lost 9; bases outside the gene matches: 8. This CDR3 region has 16 residues. Looked up from germline, CDR1 is SGHTA and CDR2 is FQGNSA. The rearrangement joins TRBV7-2 to TRBJ1-6; 8 bases fit TRBD1. This sample comprised peripheral blood, obtained from a patient treated with radiotherapy plus ipilimumab. This TCR derives from a human donor with non-small cell lung cancer that progressed on radiotherapy plus ipilimumab. The CDR3 is CASSLVSGQGTSPLHF. In DNA, the CDR3 is TGTGCCAGCAGCTTAGTATCAGGACAGGGTACTTCACCCCTCCACTTT.